The rows below give T cell receptor beta chains drawn from one sample of a study of regulatory T cells in long-lasting Graves disease. TCRdb re-called the multiplex PCR reads with MiXCR, one entry per CDR3 protein. The table records fewer than 550,000 distinct CDR3 sequences, approximately 16% of them present only once. The same data also contributed to another study, on T cells in Graves' hyperthyroidism and ophthalmopathy.

The material sequenced was peripheral blood mononuclear cells (PBMCs), taken at new diagnosis, from a patient treated with antithyroid drugs. These receptors were taken from a woman aged 35-65 years with Graves disease. Both conserved end residues are part of each CDR3. A D gene is named only where the DNA matches it firmly. Clone size is given for some rows only: seen once, a few or many times, or a class if the clone is expanded.

V: TRBV27
J: TRBJ2-7
D: .
length: 16
size: .
CDR3: CASPPEAELYSYEQYF
DNA: TGTGCCAGCCCGCCGGAAGCGGAACTCTACTCCTACGAGCAGTACTTC

V: TRBV7-9
J: TRBJ2-7
D: TRBD1
length: 16
size: few
CDR3: CASSLGITGGDLEQYF
DNA: TGTGCCAGCAGCTTAGGGATAACAGGGGGAGATCTCGAGCAGTACTTC

V: TRBV6-1
J: TRBJ1-1
D: TRBD1
length: 14
size: many
CDR3: CASNRGSMNTEAFF
DNA: TGTGCCAGCAACAGGGGATCGATGAACACTGAAGCTTTCTTT

V: TRBV28
J: TRBJ2-1
D: TRBD2
length: 14
size: once
CDR3: CASRKAGGNNEQFF
DNA: TGTGCCAGCAGAAAAGCGGGGGGGAACAATGAGCAGTTCTTC

V: TRBV12-5
J: TRBJ1-4
D: .
length: 11
size: many
CDR3: CASASVEKLFF
DNA: TGTGCTAGTGCCTCCGTTGAAAAACTGTTTTTT

V: TRBV2
J: TRBJ2-6
D: .
length: 16
size: many
CDR3: CASSVVGGSGANVLTF
DNA: TGTGCCAGCAGTGTCGTTGGGGGCTCTGGGGCCAACGTCCTGACTTTC

V: TRBV2
J: TRBJ2-3
D: TRBD1
length: 17
size: .
CDR3: CATPGTGGMRVADTQYF
DNA: TGTGCCACCCCAGGGACAGGGGGCATGAGGGTTGCGGATACGCAGTATTTT

V: TRBV7-9
J: TRBJ2-1
D: .
length: 14
size: many
CDR3: CATGGLHYRNEQFF
DNA: TGTGCCACAGGGGGGCTACACTACCGTAATGAGCAGTTCTTC

V: TRBV4-1
J: TRBJ1-5
D: TRBD1
length: 15
size: .
CDR3: CASSHGQGASQPQHF
DNA: TGCGCCAGCAGCCACGGACAGGGGGCAAGTCAGCCCCAGCATTTT

V: TRBV30
J: TRBJ1-5
D: .
length: 15
size: few
CDR3: CAWSVGWGGNQPQHF
DNA: TGTGCCTGGAGTGTGGGGTGGGGCGGCAATCAGCCCCAGCATTTT

V: TRBV7-8
J: TRBJ2-1
D: TRBD2
length: 19
size: once
CDR3: CASSLERLAGGPGRNEQFF
DNA: TGTGCCAGCAGCTTAGAGCGACTAGCGGGGGGGCCAGGGCGCAATGAGCAGTTCTTC

V: TRBV6-2/TRBV6-3
J: TRBJ2-2
D: .
length: 15
size: many
CDR3: CASSWRTGNTGELFF
DNA: TGTGCCAGCAGTTGGAGAACAGGGAACACCGGGGAGCTGTTTTTT

V: TRBV5-8
J: TRBJ2-1
D: .
length: 16
size: many
CDR3: CASSLGQGTSYNEQFF
DNA: TGTGCCAGCAGCTTGGGGCAGGGGACGTCCTACAATGAGCAGTTCTTC

V: TRBV6-1
J: TRBJ2-3
D: TRBD2
length: 14
size: many
CDR3: CASRVAGVTDTQYF
DNA: TGTGCCAGCAGGGTAGCGGGGGTCACAGATACGCAGTATTTT

V: TRBV28
J: TRBJ1-1
D: .
length: 14
size: many
CDR3: CASRRGVLNTEAFF
DNA: TGTGCCAGCCGACGGGGGGTATTGAACACTGAAGCTTTCTTT

V: TRBV6-2/TRBV6-3
J: TRBJ1-5
D: .
length: 14
size: few
CDR3: CASSYPGRNQPQHF
DNA: TGTGCCAGCAGTTACCCGGGAAGGAACCAGCCCCAGCATTTT

V: TRBV5-4
J: TRBJ2-4
D: .
length: 16
size: few
CDR3: CASTQGGKPPKNIQYF
DNA: TGTGCCAGCACACAGGGAGGGAAACCACCCAAAAACATTCAGTACTTC

V: TRBV20-1
J: TRBJ2-2
D: TRBD1
length: 17
size: .
CDR3: CSARAATGGPNTGELFF
DNA: TGCAGTGCTAGAGCAGCAACAGGGGGTCCGAACACCGGGGAGCTGTTTTTT

V: TRBV20-1
J: TRBJ1-2
D: .
length: 16
size: few
CDR3: CSARDSDGLGFYGYTF
DNA: TGCAGTGCTAGAGACTCTGATGGATTGGGCTTCTATGGCTACACCTTC

V: TRBV6-9
J: TRBJ2-7
D: .
length: 18
size: few
CDR3: CASSYSTSDSPPAYEQYF
DNA: TGTGCCAGCAGTTACTCTACTTCCGACAGCCCCCCCGCCTACGAGCAGTACTTC